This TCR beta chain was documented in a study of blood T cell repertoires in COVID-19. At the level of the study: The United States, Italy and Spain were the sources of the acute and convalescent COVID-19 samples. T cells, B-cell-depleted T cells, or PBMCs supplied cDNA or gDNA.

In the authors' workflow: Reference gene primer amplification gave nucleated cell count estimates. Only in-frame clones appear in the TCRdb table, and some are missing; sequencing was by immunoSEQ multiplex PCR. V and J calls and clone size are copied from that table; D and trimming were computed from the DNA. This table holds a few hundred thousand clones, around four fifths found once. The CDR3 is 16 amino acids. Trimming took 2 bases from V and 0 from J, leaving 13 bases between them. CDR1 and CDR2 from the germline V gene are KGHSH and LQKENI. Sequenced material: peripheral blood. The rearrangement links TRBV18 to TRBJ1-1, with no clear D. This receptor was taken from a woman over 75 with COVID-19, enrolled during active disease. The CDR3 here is CASSPSRQAMNTEAFF. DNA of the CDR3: TGTGCCAGCTCACCATCCCGGCAGGCGATGAACACTGAAGCTTTCTTT.